The T cell receptor beta chain under discussion was sequenced for a study of graft-versus-host responses after intestinal transplantation (dated by TCRdb to the early 2020s). Notes on the research overall: The transplants that recipients received were multivisceral, liver-intestinal, or isolated intestinal. Anti-thymocyte globulin induction was given to all recipients, followed by maintenance tacrolimus and steroids for 2 to 3 years. Bulk TCR-beta CDR3 sequencing was used to track graft-versus-host and host-versus-graft alloreactive T cell clones in the graft, circulation and bone marrow after intestinal transplantation. To identify alloreactive clones, pre-transplant mixed lymphocyte reaction products were sequenced and then compared with unstimulated pre-transplant donor and recipient T cells. The cohort enrolled some 23 intestinal transplant recipients including one retransplant, and a few patients lacking pretransplant specimens were excluded. A peak of at least 4% donor T cells among recipient peripheral blood mononuclear cells was the definition used for donor T cell macrochimerism. Rather than being sequenced by the commercial service, samples from three later patients were sequenced in-house on an Illumina MiSeq and processed with MiXCR. Results and caveats for the whole study, not just this receptor: GvH clones were detected in recipient bone marrow, and some appeared earlier in ileal mucosa or blood, consistent with an intestinal mucosal origin. High GvH to HvG T cell clonal ratios were observed in the allografts of patients with donor T cell macrochimerism. The conclusions were limited by the relatively low number and heterogeneity of the intestinal transplant patients. Early after transplant, declines in HvG clones were associated with peak levels of circulating GvH clones.

Comments on this clone: The specificity of this receptor is unknown. No base-level quality is on record; no much larger clone is a single base apart.

CDR3 length: 14 amino acids, cysteine to phenylalanine. This entry keeps only the CDR3 DNA: 42 bases, framed from base 1. CDR1 and CDR2, looked up from the germline V gene, are LGHNA and YNFKEQ. Trimming at the junction amounts to 2 bases on V and 2 bases on J, and the germline ends lie 9 bases apart. Intraepithelial and lamina propria lymphocytes were isolated from graft specimens using dithiothreitol, EDTA incubations and collagenase D digestion. Bulk TCR-beta sequencing was performed on serial intestinal graft biopsy specimens collected as late as 600 days after transplant. Preparation of the library involved the immunoSEQ multiplex PCR assay. Adaptive Biotechnologies carried out high-throughput TCR-beta CDR3 sequencing of genomic DNA for most patients. The study's own analysis went as follows. TCR sequencing data for over 15 patients were retrieved from Adaptive's ImmunoSEQ software; three other patients were processed with MiXCR and VDJtools. CDR3 nucleotide sequences shared between donor and recipient were removed because their origin could not be assigned. To count as alloreactive, a clone needed at least 2-fold expansion over unstimulated cells and a minimum CFSE-low frequency of 0.002% (template counts) or 0.001% (read counts). Clones were considered mappable if detected in sequenced pre-transplant spleen, lymph node, or MLR CFSE-low populations of the donor or recipient. Cumulative frequency of alloreactive clones was calculated as a percentage of all sequences weighted by copy number. TCRdb holds this immuneACCESS table with in-frame rearrangements only. Some clones are missing; in checked studies, unresolved V genes explain under half, and the rest has no known cause. The V and J calls and clone size are taken from that table; D and trimming were inferred from the DNA. The sample has tens of thousands of clones on record, about 85% of them singletons. The ten biggest clones cover about 20% of the sample.

This TCR was recovered from a human patient who received an intestinal transplant, so some T cells may come from the graft donor. The chain is assembled from TRBV4-2 and TRBJ1-2; tentative D gene TRBD1, with 5 bases matching. This specimen was ileum tissue, taken approximately 200 days after intestinal transplant. The CDR3 loop reads CASSQQGENYGYTF. The nucleotide sequence reads as follows: TGTGCCAGCAGCCAACAGGGTGAGAACTATGGCTACACCTTC.